This T cell receptor beta chain stems from a study of vaccination and CD4 T cells after COVID-19. Study-level results: Spike mono-reactivity was the property of 304 of 307 vaccine-specific clones in convalescent patients.

CDR1 SQVTM and CDR2 ANQGSEA come from the germline V gene. Trimming cost V 7 bases and J 6 bases; bases outside gene matches: 5. The CDR3 is 11 residues long. The Oncomine TCR Beta short-read assay sequenced DNA from cultured CD4+ T cells. TCRdb reprocessed the PCR reads via MiXCR and lists one record per CDR3 protein. The sample lists about 20,000 distinct CDR3 sequences; around 53% were seen once. Treatment given: approximately 9-day PBMC culture with coronavirus spike peptide pools or control peptides (ViraFEST assay). Comments on this clonotype: Its specificity is not known.

This chain joins TRBV29-1 and TRBJ1-2; 7 bases agree with TRBD1. Sequenced sample: CD4+ T cells from blood, cultured in vitro. The TCR comes from a human donor who had recovered from COVID-19. In nucleotides, the CDR3 is TGCAGCGGAGGACAGGTCGATGGCTACACCTTC. This encodes CSGGQVDGYTF.